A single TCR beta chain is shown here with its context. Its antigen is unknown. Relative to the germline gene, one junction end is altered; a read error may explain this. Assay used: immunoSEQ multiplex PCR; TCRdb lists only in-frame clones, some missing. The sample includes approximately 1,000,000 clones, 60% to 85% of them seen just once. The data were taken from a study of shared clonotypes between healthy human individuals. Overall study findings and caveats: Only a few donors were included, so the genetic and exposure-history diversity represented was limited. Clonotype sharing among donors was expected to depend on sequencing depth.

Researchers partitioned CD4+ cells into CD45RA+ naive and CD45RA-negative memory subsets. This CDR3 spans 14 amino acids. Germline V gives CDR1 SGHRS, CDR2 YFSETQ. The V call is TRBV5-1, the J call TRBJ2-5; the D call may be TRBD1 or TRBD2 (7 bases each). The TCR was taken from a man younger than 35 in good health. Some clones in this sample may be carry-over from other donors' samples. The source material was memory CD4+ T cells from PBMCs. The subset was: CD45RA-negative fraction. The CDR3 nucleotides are TGCGCCAGCAGCTTCCAGGGGGGGAAAGAGAGCCAGTACTTC. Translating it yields CASSFQGGKESQYF.